These T cell receptor beta chains were read from a single sample in a study of T-cell memory formation after mild COVID-19. MiXCR was run by TCRdb on the 5' RACE reads, yielding one entry per CDR3 protein. The sample lists a few hundred thousand distinct CDR3 sequences, over 9% occurring once. The source material was PBMCs or a T cell subset sorted from them (not recorded which). The receptors were sampled from a man aged 18 to 29 who had mild COVID-19 (a few samples of this study predate the infection). Cell type and time point are not known. Each CDR3 is given with its conserved first and last residue. The D gene is left open where the match is weak.

TRBD2,TRBV29-1,TRBJ2-1,CSVVTGLAGATYNEQFF
NA,TRBV10-2,TRBJ2-3,CASTEIGTDTQYF
NA,TRBV29-1,TRBJ1-1,CSVETGFTEAFF
TRBD1,TRBV10-3,TRBJ2-1,CAISPRGQDYEQFF
TRBD1,TRBV7-9,TRBJ2-7,CASSLKGQGVHEQYF
TRBD1,TRBV5-1,TRBJ1-1,CASSLVTGGFTEAFF
NA,TRBV7-2,TRBJ2-7,CASSLTHEQYF
NA,TRBV5-6,TRBJ1-1,CASSLNRAGTEAFF
NA,TRBV11-3,TRBJ2-1,CASSRRSSSYNEQFF
TRBD1,TRBV4-2,TRBJ1-1,CASSETGDTEAFF
NA,TRBV11-2,TRBJ2-4,CASSVEQGSIQYF
NA,TRBV4-3,TRBJ2-2,CASSQEWRGTGELFF
NA,TRBV13,TRBJ2-3,CASSIMNTDTQYF
TRBD1,TRBV19,TRBJ1-2,CASGDRGNGYTF
NA,TRBV29-1,TRBJ2-1,CSVGLASHNEQFF
TRBD1,TRBV4-2,TRBJ2-3,CASSRTDRSSSTDTQYF
NA,TRBV30,TRBJ1-1,CAWKFTEAFF
NA,TRBV10-3,TRBJ2-2,CAITRGFRGDTGELFF
NA,TRBV5-1,TRBJ2-1,CASSLETRPGDGEQFF
NA,TRBV5-1,TRBJ1-5,CASNLAGVIYSNQPQHF
TRBD1,TRBV5-5,TRBJ2-6,CASSFTGGPGANVLTF
NA,TRBV15,TRBJ1-5,CATSPQGGDNQPQHF
TRBD1,TRBV24-1,TRBJ1-2,CATSPGQGASGYTF
NA,TRBV5-1,TRBJ2-5,CASSLAPRLQDTQYF
NA,TRBV2,TRBJ2-7,CASSELRGKQYF
NA,TRBV27,TRBJ2-6,CASRHPGANVLTF
NA,TRBV2,TRBJ1-5,CASGTGTQPQHF
NA,TRBV18,TRBJ1-1,CASSAMLGNTEAFF
NA,TRBV9,TRBJ1-3,CASSPFEGSSGNTIYF
NA,TRBV6-2/TRBV6-3,TRBJ2-5,CASRSIASYPQETQYF
NA,TRBV7-2,TRBJ2-4,CASSSDSLAKNIQYF
NA,TRBV7-2,TRBJ1-1,CASSLERRGGTEAFF
NA,TRBV7-9,TRBJ2-2,CASSFQHGWTGELFF
NA,TRBV18,TRBJ2-7,CASSPGHGPSYEQYF
NA,TRBV5-4,TRBJ2-6,CASSAPPGTATTPGANVLTF
NA,TRBV4-3,TRBJ1-1,CASSQGAGMNTEAFF
NA,TRBV5-1,TRBJ1-2,CASSSSGGYTF
NA,TRBV6-5,TRBJ2-3,CASKPTGLLTDTQYF
NA,TRBV7-2,TRBJ2-3,CASSLPITDTQYF
NA,TRBV11-2,TRBJ1-5,CASSLTLNQPQHF
TRBD2,TRBV4-2,TRBJ2-3,CASSQMGTSGVTDTQYF
TRBD1,TRBV6-1,TRBJ1-1,CASRSTGPNTEAFF
TRBD1,TRBV2,TRBJ1-1,CASSLGQINTEAFF
NA,TRBV4-1,TRBJ1-6,CASSQDPGQTSLHF
NA,TRBV20-1,TRBJ2-3,CSARVGANADTQYF
NA,TRBV29-1,TRBJ1-2,CSVERGIENYGYTF
NA,TRBV5-1,TRBJ1-1,CASSLEWGAEAFF
TRBD2,TRBV27,TRBJ2-3,CASSLGGGADTQYF
NA,TRBV6-5,TRBJ2-5,CASSPQGGEQETQYF
NA,TRBV3-1,TRBJ2-5,CASSQWRETQYF
NA,TRBV15,TRBJ1-5,CATSFGNSNQPQHF
NA,TRBV12-3/TRBV12-4,TRBJ2-2,CASSFHGELFF
NA,TRBV3-1,TRBJ1-1,CASSPGQLLNTEAFF
NA,TRBV14,TRBJ1-1,CASSPNSGGTEAFF
NA,TRBV27,TRBJ2-7,CASSTGGRSYEQYF
TRBD2,TRBV4-1,TRBJ2-3,CASSLSPSGGPDTQYF